Listed below are T cell receptor beta chains from one sample, sequenced in a study of cytotoxic CD8 clonotypes in ibrutinib-treated CLL. Repertoires were generated with immunoSEQ multiplex PCR, while TCRdb's copy carries only in-frame clones and drops some. The repertoire holds nearly 100,000 clones, with 60% to 80% as singletons. The input for sequencing was PBMCs, taken after 12 months of ibrutinib treatment. These receptors originate from a human donor with chronic lymphocytic leukemia. Each CDR3 is given with its conserved first and last residue. D genes are given only for firm matches. Size is stated for part of the rows, as once, few or many counts, or as a class when the clone is expanded.

V gene	J gene	clone size	D gene	CDR3 protein	CDR3 DNA
TRBV5-1	TRBJ2-3	-	-	CASTGPTASVYTDTQYF	TGCGCCAGCACGGGGCCCACAGCCTCTGTCTACACAGATACGCAGTATTTT
TRBV15	TRBJ2-5	-	-	CATSRLGTIRQETQYF	TGTGCCACCAGCAGACTTGGAACGATCAGGCAAGAGACCCAGTACTTC
TRBV6-6	TRBJ2-7	-	-	CASSYSRTYEQYF	TGTGCCAGCAGTTACTCGAGGACCTACGAGCAGTACTTC
TRBV4-1	TRBJ1-3	-	-	CASSPASGPSFGNTIYF	TGCGCCAGCAGCCCAGCATCGGGGCCTAGTTTTGGAAACACCATATATTTT
TRBV5-6	TRBJ2-2	few	-	CASSLAGITGELFF	TGTGCCAGCAGCTTGGCGGGGATCACCGGGGAGCTGTTTTTT
TRBV7-2	TRBJ2-3	few	-	CASSFQGAAADTQYF	TGTGCCAGCAGCTTCCAAGGGGCGGCGGCAGATACGCAGTATTTT
TRBV7-7	TRBJ2-1	once	-	CASSLGPVAYNEQFF	TGTGCTAGCAGCTTAGGTCCCGTGGCCTACAATGAGCAGTTCTTC
TRBV5-1	TRBJ2-7	many	TRBD1	CASSSRTGVGEQYF	TGCGCCAGCAGCTCGAGGACAGGCGTGGGGGAGCAGTACTTC
TRBV19	TRBJ2-1	-	TRBD2	CASSKVASGGNFYNEQFF	TGTGCCAGTAGTAAAGTGGCTAGCGGGGGGAACTTTTACAATGAGCAGTTCTTC
TRBV10-1	TRBJ2-7	-	-	CASSDLGDYEQYF	TGCGCCAGCAGTGATCTAGGGGACTACGAGCAGTACTTC
TRBV6-1	TRBJ2-7	once	-	CASILDSGGLQYF	-
TRBV29-1	TRBJ2-5	few	-	CSVEFGVQETQYF	TGCAGCGTTGAATTTGGGGTTCAAGAGACCCAGTACTTC
TRBV5-1	TRBJ2-2	-	-	CASSLDDLAGELFF	TGCGCCAGCAGCTTGGATGATTTAGCCGGGGAGCTGTTTTTT
TRBV9	TRBJ1-3	-	-	CASGRGGDSSSSGNTIYF	TGTGCCAGCGGTCGGGGGGGCGACAGCTCGTCGTCTGGAAACACCATATATTTT
TRBV5-1	TRBJ1-6	-	TRBD1	CASSDGDRQNSPLHF	TGCGCCAGCAGCGACGGGGACAGACAAAACTCACCCCTCCACTTT
TRBV6-1	TRBJ2-7	few	-	CASSESPSPPLNRYF	TGTGCCAGCAGTGAATCCCCTTCCCCTCCTCTTAATCGGTACTTC
TRBV18	TRBJ1-2	-	-	CASSPYSTQVDYTF	TGTGCCAGCTCACCATATTCTACCCAAGTGGATTACACCTTC
TRBV7-8	TRBJ2-2	-	TRBD1	CASSLAPRDGTDRGDTGELFF	TGTGCCAGCAGCTTAGCGCCGCGGGATGGCACGGACAGGGGGGACACCGGGGAGCTGTTTTTT
TRBV13	TRBJ1-3	-	-	CASSLRGKIGSGNTIYF	TGTGCCAGCAGCCTGAGAGGGAAGATTGGGTCTGGAAACACCATATATTTT
TRBV7-2	TRBJ1-6	few	-	CASSLQRNSPLHF	TGTGCCAGCAGCCTCCAGAGGAATTCACCCCTCCACTTT
TRBV5-1	TRBJ1-6	few	TRBD1	CASSVIQGGISPLHF	TGCGCCAGCAGCGTGATCCAGGGGGGCATTTCACCCCTCCACTTT
TRBV7-9	TRBJ2-7	-	-	CASSFGGLSYEQYF	TGTGCCAGCAGCTTCGGGGGCCTATCCTACGAGCAGTACTTC
TRBV28	TRBJ1-5	-	TRBD1	CASLGQGYNQPQHF	TGTGCCAGCCTGGGACAGGGGTACAATCAGCCCCAGCATTTT
TRBV5-6	TRBJ2-1	-	-	CASSQSPIGRSSYNEQFF	TGTGCCAGCAGCCAAAGCCCCATCGGTCGCAGCTCCTACAATGAGCAGTTCTTC
TRBV5-1	TRBJ1-1	-	-	CASSPLGTRGNTEAFF	TGCGCCAGCAGCCCCCTGGGGACAAGGGGGAACACTGAAGCTTTCTTT
TRBV27	TRBJ2-5	-	TRBD1	CASSPRPDRGEETQYF	TGTGCCAGCAGTCCCCGTCCGGACAGGGGAGAGGAGACCCAGTACTTC
TRBV30	TRBJ1-1	-	-	CAWSDGEAFF	TGTGCCTGGAGTGATGGGGAAGCTTTCTTT
TRBV7-2	TRBJ1-2	-	-	CASSRPGEQNYGYTF	TGTGCCAGCAGCCGCCCAGGAGAGCAGAACTATGGCTACACCTTC
TRBV27	TRBJ1-4	-	TRBD1	CASSPRSGQTNEKLFF	TGTGCCAGCAGCCCCCGGTCGGGACAGACTAATGAAAAACTGTTTTTT
TRBV21-1	TRBJ2-5	few	-	CASSNKVVGGQQETQYF	TGTGCCAGCAGCAATAAAGTGGTGGGTGGGCAACAAGAGACCCAGTACTTC
TRBV5-4	TRBJ1-4	-	-	CASSLGGKRTNEKLFF	TGTGCCAGCAGCTTGGGAGGGAAAAGAACTAATGAAAAACTGTTTTTT
TRBV6-6	TRBJ1-6	few	-	CASSYQFYNSPLHF	TGTGCCAGCTCCTATCAGTTTTATAATTCACCCCTCCACTTT
TRBV6-5	TRBJ2-2	-	-	CASSAPQGRTGELFF	TGTGCCAGCAGTGCCCCCCAGGGCCGGACCGGGGAGCTGTTTTTT
TRBV25-1	TRBJ2-2	few	TRBD1	CASSEGRGQGMAGELFF	TGTGCCAGCAGTGAAGGGAGGGGACAGGGGATGGCCGGGGAGCTGTTTTTT
TRBV2	TRBJ1-5	-	-	CASSESGVSNQPQHF	TGTGCCAGCAGTGAATCAGGGGTTAGCAATCAGCCCCAGCATTTT
TRBV5-1	TRBJ1-4	-	-	CASSSEAATNEKLFF	TGCGCCAGCAGCTCCGAGGCGGCAACTAATGAAAAACTGTTTTTT
TRBV7-2	TRBJ2-2	-	TRBD2	CASGLGHTGELFF	TGTGCCAGCGGACTAGGCCACACCGGGGAGCTGTTTTTT
TRBV7-4	TRBJ1-1	-	-	CASSFFGTNMNTEAFF	TGTGCCAGCAGCTTTTTCGGGACGAACATGAACACTGAAGCTTTCTTT
TRBV30	TRBJ1-1	-	-	CACSRQDWNTEAFF	TGTGCCTGTAGCCGACAGGATTGGAACACTGAAGCTTTCTTT
TRBV7-2	TRBJ2-3	once	-	CASSGNPGYSDTQYF	TGTGCCAGCAGCGGAAACCCAGGGTACTCAGATACGCAGTATTTT
TRBV27	TRBJ2-2	-	-	CASSFAGRHKDTGELFF	TGTGCCAGCAGTTTTGCAGGACGGCATAAGGACACCGGGGAGCTGTTTTTT
TRBV2	TRBJ1-1	-	-	CASSLGNTEAFF	TGTGCCAGCAGTCTAGGGAACACTGAAGCTTTCTTT
TRBV9	TRBJ1-1	many	TRBD1	CASSLLTGPDTEAFF	TGTGCCAGCTCCCTTTTGACAGGGCCGGACACTGAAGCTTTCTTT
TRBV19	TRBJ1-3	-	-	CASSTSGASGNTIYF	TGTGCCAGTAGCACCTCAGGGGCCTCTGGAAACACCATATATTTT
TRBV7-2	TRBJ2-1	few	TRBD2	CASSFTSGDNEQFF	TGTGCCAGCAGCTTTACTAGCGGGGACAATGAGCAGTTCTTC
TRBV13	TRBJ1-2	-	-	CASSLDSRYGYTF	TGTGCCAGCAGCTTAGACAGCCGCTATGGCTACACCTTC
TRBV28	TRBJ1-3	-	-	CASSDHSGNTIYF	TGTGCCAGCAGCGACCACTCTGGAAACACCATATATTTT
TRBV6-4	TRBJ2-3	-	TRBD2	CASRAEVAGGHTQYF	TGTGCCAGCAGGGCCGAGGTAGCGGGGGGACATACGCAGTATTTT
TRBV4-2	TRBJ1-2	-	-	CASSQDPVQGNTF	TGTGCCAGCAGCCAAGATCCGGTGCAGGGAAACACCTTC
TRBV6-5	TRBJ2-3	once	TRBD2	CASSLLAGGIDTQYF	TGTGCCAGCAGTTTACTAGCGGGGGGGATTGATACGCAGTATTTT
TRBV4-1	TRBJ1-4	-	TRBD1	CASSPRDRGLVFGKLFF	TGCGCCAGCAGCCCGCGGGACAGGGGGCTTGTTTTCGGAAAACTGTTTTTT
TRBV6-6	TRBJ1-2	-	-	CASLLTSHGYTF	TGTGCCAGCCTACTTACATCCCATGGCTACACCTTC
TRBV2	TRBJ2-1	-	-	CASSTGTHLYNEQFF	TGTGCCAGCAGTACCGGGACCCATCTCTACAATGAGCAGTTCTTC
TRBV9	TRBJ2-5	-	TRBD2	CASSVGVSGGYQETQYF	TGTGCCAGCAGCGTAGGGGTTAGCGGGGGGTACCAAGAGACCCAGTACTTC
TRBV10-3	TRBJ2-2	few	-	CAISRGTEAGELFF	TGTGCCATCAGTCGCGGGACAGAAGCCGGGGAGCTGTTTTTT